The entry below describes one T cell receptor (beta chain). Library construction for TCR beta used iRepertoire HTBI primers and Arm-PCR of CDR3 regions. TCRdb analysed the multiplex PCR reads with MiXCR anew, one entry per CDR3 protein. The table records approximately 490,000 distinct CDR3 sequences, roughly 16% of them present only once. These data come from a study of regulatory T cells in long-lasting Graves disease. Germline V gene lookup returns CDR1 MNHNS and CDR2 SASEGT. The V end was cut by 5 bases, the J end by 0 bases, with 13 bases between. CDR3 length: 16 residues. Time point noted: newly diagnosed GD, antithyroid drugs for less than 3 months. With RNA extracted from PBMCs as input, the TCR library was made. A further study also used this sample, focusing on T cells in Graves' hyperthyroidism and ophthalmopathy.

The sequencing used peripheral blood mononuclear cells (PBMCs), collected at new diagnosis, from a patient treated with antithyroid drugs. This receptor was obtained from a man aged 40-55 years with Graves disease. The chain links TRBV6-1 to TRBJ1-4; D is unclear. The CDR3 spells CASSPHLAATNEKLFF. Written as DNA, the CDR3 is TGTGCCAGCAGTCCTCACCTCGCCGCAACTAATGAAAAACTGTTTTTT.